This TCR beta chain came from a study of Tregs in tolerant kidney transplant recipients. Study-level points and caveats: The small number of patients limits these findings pending further validation.

Thawed PBMCs were FACS-sorted into unstimulated CD4+CD25+CD127- regulatory T cells, CD4+CD25- non-regulatory cells, CD4 and CD8 cells. Profiling relied on immunoSEQ multiplex PCR, and the TCRdb table lists in-frame clones only, not all of them. This sample's table reports 50,000 to 65,000 clones. As to this clone: Its antigen is undetermined.

The sequencing used CD4+ T cells from blood, collected before the transplant. The receptor comes from a human donor who received a combined kidney and bone marrow transplant.

The covered CDR3 bases are TGTGCCAGCAGCTTAGAGGGGGCTGAA. Its protein is CASSLEGAE. The CDR3 as a whole reads CASSLEGAEAFF. V and J are TRBV7-8 and TRBJ1-1, with D possibly matching TRBD1 (6 bases). The observed sequence ends 3 residues before the CDR3 terminus, with the missing tail filled in from the germline J gene. V lost 1 base and J 6 bases, leaving 6 bases between the germline ends. The CDR3 loop spans 12 amino acids. The germline V gene has CDR1 SGHVS and CDR2 FQNEAQ. Drawing the rest from reference TRBV7-8 and TRBJ1-1, the complete variable domain is GAGVSQSPRYKVAKRGQDVALRCDPISGHVSLFWYQQALGQGPEFLTYFQNEAQLDKSGLPSDRFFAERPEGSVSTLKIQRTQQEDSAVYLCASSLEGAEAFFGQGTRLTVV.